The T cell receptor beta chain described here comes from a study of shared clonotypes between healthy human individuals. For each subset, genomic DNA was distributed in equal portions over several immunoSEQ plates. The method was immunoSEQ multiplex PCR; TCRdb's version includes in-frame clones alone and lacks a portion of them. Among about 2.3 million clones, 85% to 95% were seen once, and the ten largest hold 0.35% to 0.45%. Study outcomes and limitations: Sequencing depth was a factor that was expected to affect clonotype sharing among donors. Estimated clonotype richness was generally higher in naive than memory subsets. Sharing across four donors was highest in naive CD4 (around 5%) and lowest in memory CD8 (roughly 0.4%).

Note on this clone: Its antigen is as yet unknown.

The CDR3 consists of 15 residues. Trimming took 0 bases from V and 3 from J, leaving 12 bases between them. Germline loops: CDR1 GTSNPN, CDR2 SVGIG (reference sequence). The sample comprised naive CD4+ T cells from PBMCs. Stated subset: CD45RA+ positively selected. This TCR derives from a man aged 18 to 30 in good health. Some clones in this sample may be carry-over from other donors' samples. This chain joins TRBV30 and TRBJ1-5; D might be TRBD1 (6 bases). The DNA of the CDR3 is TGTGCCTGGAGTGTCCGTCAGGGGTACAATCAGCCCCAGCATTTT. As protein: CAWSVRQGYNQPQHF.